The rows below give T cell receptor beta chains drawn from one sample of a study of OX40 agonist ivuxolimab in advanced cancers. The table came from immunoSEQ multiplex PCR; TCRdb's copy has only in-frame clones and leaves some out. The table has roughly 43,000 clones, 75% to 90% seen once; the top ten hold 10% to 15%. The sequencing used CD4+ or CD8+ T cells sorted from blood, collected in a trial of the OX40 agonist ivuxolimab. The receptor set was obtained from an adult with an advanced solid tumor such as melanoma, head and neck, liver or kidney cancer. Each CDR3 is given with its conserved first and last residue. D genes are given only for firm matches. A row's size may be missing; if present it is once, few, many or a size class.

j_call clone_size d_call v_call cdr3_aa cdr3_nt
TRBJ2-7 - TRBD2 TRBV29-1 CSVAGGTSYEQYF TGCAGCGTTGCCGGGGGGACTTCCTACGAGCAGTACTTC
TRBJ2-7 - - TRBV7-9 CASSLVGQGPHEQYF TGTGCCAGCAGCTTAGTGGGGCAGGGTCCCCACGAGCAGTACTTC
TRBJ2-1 - - TRBV5-6 CASSLLPGETYNEQFF TGTGCCAGCAGCTTGCTTCCAGGGGAAACCTACAATGAGCAGTTCTTC
TRBJ2-3 - - TRBV19 CASSIDYGGPTDTQYF TGTGCCAGTAGTATAGATTACGGGGGGCCCACAGATACGCAGTATTTT
TRBJ2-1 - TRBD1 TRBV13 CASSSPSQGASSYNEQFF TGTGCCAGCAGTTCACCATCTCAGGGGGCATCTTCCTACAATGAGCAGTTCTTC
TRBJ1-2 - - TRBV7-6 CASSLGGEYGYTF TGTGCCAGCAGCTTAGGAGGGGAATATGGCTACACCTTC
TRBJ2-2 once TRBD2 TRBV7-8 CASSFPGGADTGELFF TGTGCCAGCAGCTTCCCCGGGGGGGCCGACACCGGGGAGCTGTTTTTT
TRBJ2-7 - - TRBV29-1 CSVDRLTELYEQYF TGCAGCGTGGACCGACTAACGGAACTCTACGAGCAGTACTTC
TRBJ2-1 - TRBD2 TRBV27 CASSLGTSSGNEQFF TGTGCCAGCAGTTTAGGGACTAGTTCTGGGAATGAGCAGTTCTTC
TRBJ1-2 - TRBD1 TRBV9 CASSVDGQGYGYTF TGTGCCAGCAGCGTAGACGGACAGGGCTATGGCTACACCTTC
TRBJ2-7 - - TRBV14 CASSQVAGVSYEQYF TGTGCCAGCAGCCAAGTTGCAGGGGTCTCCTACGAGCAGTACTTC
TRBJ2-3 - TRBD1 TRBV27 CASRRSGTGEDTQYF TGTGCCAGCAGGCGGTCGGGGACAGGGGAAGATACGCAGTATTTT
TRBJ2-7 - - TRBV30 CAWSTSGPYEQYF TGTGCCTGGAGTACTTCCGGGCCCTACGAGCAGTACTTC
TRBJ2-2 once - TRBV7-3 CASSLVQGTGELFF TGTGCCAGCAGCTTAGTTCAGGGCACCGGGGAGCTGTTTTTT
TRBJ2-7 - - TRBV9 CASSVGVGRVYEQYF TGTGCCAGCAGCGTAGGTGTTGGTCGGGTCTACGAGCAGTACTTC
TRBJ2-5 - - TRBV5-6 CASSLAWRQETQYF TGTGCCAGCAGCTTGGCGTGGCGGCAAGAGACCCAGTACTTC
TRBJ2-3 - - TRBV5-4 CASSLFPGSSTDTQYF TGTGCCAGCAGCTTGTTTCCGGGGTCTAGCACAGATACGCAGTATTTT
TRBJ1-5 few TRBD1 TRBV2 CASSDRGYSNQPQHF TGTGCCAGCAGTGACAGGGGGTATAGCAATCAGCCCCAGCATTTT
TRBJ2-7 - TRBD1 TRBV19 CASSFVTETGGYEQYF TGTGCCAGTAGTTTCGTAACCGAGACAGGGGGCTACGAGCAGTACTTC
TRBJ2-5 - - TRBV13 CASSLRTEKETQYF TGTGCCAGCAGCCTACGGACAGAAAAAGAGACCCAGTACTTC
TRBJ2-1 - - TRBV7-6 CASSLAPTNNEQFF TGTGCCAGCAGCTTAGCGCCGACGAACAATGAGCAGTTCTTC
TRBJ2-1 - TRBD1 TRBV13 CASSRGTGAGNEQFF TGTGCCAGCAGCCGCGGGACAGGGGCAGGCAATGAGCAGTTCTTC
TRBJ2-1 - TRBD2 TRBV19 CASSIMGTSRNEQFF TGTGCCAGTAGTATAATGGGGACTAGTAGGAATGAGCAGTTCTTC
TRBJ2-1 - TRBD2 TRBV2 CASSEVSGIDEQFF TGTGCCAGCAGTGAAGTTAGCGGGATCGATGAGCAGTTCTTC
TRBJ2-1 once TRBD2 TRBV4-3 CASSQDREAGAYNEQFF TGCGCCAGCAGCCAAGATCGTGAAGCGGGGGCCTACAATGAGCAGTTCTTC
TRBJ1-5 - - TRBV5-6 CASSLMVKGSNQPQHF TGTGCCAGCAGCTTGATGGTGAAGGGGAGCAATCAGCCCCAGCATTTT
TRBJ2-5 - TRBD2 TRBV19 CASSPSGTSGQETQYF TGTGCCAGTAGCCCGAGCGGGACTAGCGGACAAGAGACCCAGTACTTC
TRBJ2-7 - TRBD2 TRBV9 CASSVGGGGSYEQYF TGTGCCAGCAGCGTAGGCGGGGGGGGTTCCTACGAGCAGTACTTC
TRBJ1-4 - - TRBV30 CAWSSIGKTRLFF TGTGCCTGGAGCAGTATAGGAAAAACTAGGCTGTTTTTT
TRBJ2-1 - - TRBV11-2 CASSSWTRNEQFF TGTGCCAGCAGCTCCTGGACGCGGAATGAGCAGTTCTTC
TRBJ2-1 - - TRBV7-9 CASSLRPDNEQFF TGTGCCAGCAGCTTAAGGCCTGACAATGAGCAGTTCTTC
TRBJ1-2 - TRBD1 TRBV28 CASSLLPGGNGYTF TGTGCCAGCAGTTTATTGCCAGGGGGAAATGGCTACACCTTC
TRBJ2-1 - TRBD2 TRBV2 CANPGLAGGTINEQFF TGTGCCAACCCGGGACTAGCGGGGGGAACAATCAATGAGCAGTTCTTC
TRBJ2-4 - TRBD2 TRBV4-1 CASSRGPAGDGAPKNIQYF TGCGCCAGCAGCCGAGGGCCAGCGGGAGACGGTGCTCCCAAAAACATTCAGTACTTC
TRBJ2-3 few TRBD1 TRBV4-2 CASSPDRGGTDTQYF TGTGCCAGCAGCCCCGACAGGGGTGGGACAGATACGCAGTATTTT
TRBJ2-3 - - TRBV9 CASSVEGGSVDTQYF TGTGCCAGCAGCGTAGAGGGCGGGTCCGTAGATACGCAGTATTTT
TRBJ2-7 - - TRBV7-8 CASSSLGNRNEQYF TGTGCCAGCAGCTCGCTAGGGAACAGGAACGAGCAGTACTTC
TRBJ2-7 once TRBD1 TRBV5-6 CASSSGTGAYEQYF TGTGCCAGCAGCTCTGGGACAGGTGCCTACGAGCAGTACTTC
TRBJ2-5 - TRBD1 TRBV7-2 CASSLLGQGAETQYF TGTGCCAGCAGCTTACTAGGACAGGGGGCGGAGACCCAGTACTTC
TRBJ2-5 - TRBD2 TRBV11-2 CASSLDSLAGEETQYF TGTGCCAGCAGCTTAGATTCCCTAGCGGGAGAAGAGACCCAGTACTTC
TRBJ2-3 - - TRBV4-3 CASSHEAPDDTQYF TGCGCCAGCAGCCATGAGGCCCCCGACGATACGCAGTATTTT
TRBJ1-1 - TRBD1 TRBV6-5 CATYPQGAVNTEAFF TGTGCCACCTATCCACAGGGGGCTGTGAACACTGAAGCTTTCTTT
TRBJ1-1 - TRBD1 TRBV4-3 CASSFGQGARGTEAFF TGCGCCAGCAGCTTTGGACAGGGGGCGCGAGGGACTGAAGCTTTCTTT
TRBJ2-3 few - TRBV2 CASSEWDTDTQYF TGTGCCAGCAGTGAGTGGGATACAGATACGCAGTATTTT
TRBJ1-1 - TRBD1 TRBV4-3 CASSQHTGAGGTEAFF TGCGCCAGCAGCCAACATACAGGGGCGGGAGGCACTGAAGCTTTCTTT
TRBJ2-7 once TRBD1 TRBV5-1 CASSSGQGTPYEQYF TGCGCCAGCAGCTCCGGACAGGGAACCCCCTACGAGCAGTACTTC
TRBJ1-5 - - TRBV30 CAWTAGHHSSQPQHF TGTGCCTGGACCGCGGGACACCACTCTAGTCAGCCCCAGCATTTT
TRBJ1-2 - TRBD1 TRBV4-1 CASSQDQGDYGYTF TGCGCCAGCAGCCAAGATCAGGGGGATTATGGCTACACCTTC
TRBJ1-4 once - TRBV5-3 CARSWGYEKLFF TGTGCCAGAAGCTGGGGGTATGAAAAACTGTTTTTT
TRBJ2-7 few - TRBV6-1 CASSLNMVSYEQYF TGTGCCAGCAGTCTTAACATGGTCTCCTACGAGCAGTACTTC
TRBJ1-1 - - TRBV6-6 CASSVGITEAFF TGTGCCAGCAGCGTGGGAATCACTGAAGCTTTCTTT
TRBJ2-1 once - TRBV4-1 CASSQWVLRLYNEQFF TGCGCCAGCAGCCAGTGGGTTTTGAGACTATACAATGAGCAGTTCTTC
TRBJ2-3 - - TRBV7-6 CASSLAGPTDTQYF TGTGCCAGCAGCTTAGCCGGGCCCACAGATACGCAGTATTTT
TRBJ2-3 - - TRBV7-3 CASSPRGQSTDTQYF TGTGCCAGCAGCCCACGGGGCCAAAGCACAGATACGCAGTATTTT